This entry describes one TCR beta chain. The target antigen is unknown. The sample comes from a study of cytomegalovirus exposure and HLA in healthy donors. Study-wide results and caveats: Cytomegalovirus-associated status was assigned to approximately 160 TCR beta chains. Researchers reported that three CMV-associated chains were confirmed in vitro as CMV antigen-specific.

This PCR relied on a set of 60 Vbeta primers and 13 Jbeta primers. Per the original data handling: Unique TCR beta chains numbered around 80 million in a later analysis, with around 10 million shared. Produced via immunoSEQ multiplex PCR; TCRdb's table is partial and in-frame only. V, J and clone size are those of that table, while D and trimming were read from the DNA. This sample's table reports 120,000 to 150,000 clones. Trimming left V 5 bases short and J 6 bases short, with 13 bases between. The CDR3 length is 14 residues. Germline loops: CDR1 SGHTA, CDR2 FQGTGA. The TCR comes from a woman aged 45-60 years in good health and CMV-seronegative. Input material: PBMCs. The chain recombines TRBV7-3 with TRBJ2-2, with D uncertain. The CDR3 region is CASSPGQVPGELFF. Here the CDR3 DNA reads TGTGCCAGCAGCCCAGGTCAGGTACCCGGGGAGCTGTTTTTT.